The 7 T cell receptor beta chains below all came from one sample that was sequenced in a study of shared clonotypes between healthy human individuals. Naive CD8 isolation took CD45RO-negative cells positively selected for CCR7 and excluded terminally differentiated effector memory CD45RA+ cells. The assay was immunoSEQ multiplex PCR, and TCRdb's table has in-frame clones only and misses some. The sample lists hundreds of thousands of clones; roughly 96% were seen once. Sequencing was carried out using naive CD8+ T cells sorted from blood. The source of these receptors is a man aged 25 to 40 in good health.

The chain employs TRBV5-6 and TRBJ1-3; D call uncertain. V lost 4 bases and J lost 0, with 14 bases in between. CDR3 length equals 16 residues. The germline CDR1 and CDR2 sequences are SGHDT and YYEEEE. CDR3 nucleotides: TGTGCCAGCAGCCCCCTCCCCCGGGACTCTGGAAACACCATATATTTT. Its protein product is CASSPLPRDSGNTIYF.

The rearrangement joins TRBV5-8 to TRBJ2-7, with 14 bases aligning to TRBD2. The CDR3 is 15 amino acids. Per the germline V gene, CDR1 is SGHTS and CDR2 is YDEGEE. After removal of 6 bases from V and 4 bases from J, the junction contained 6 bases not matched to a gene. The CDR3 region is CASTGTSGSFYEQYF. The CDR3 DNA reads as TGTGCCAGCACCGGGACTAGCGGGAGTTTTTACGAGCAGTACTTC.

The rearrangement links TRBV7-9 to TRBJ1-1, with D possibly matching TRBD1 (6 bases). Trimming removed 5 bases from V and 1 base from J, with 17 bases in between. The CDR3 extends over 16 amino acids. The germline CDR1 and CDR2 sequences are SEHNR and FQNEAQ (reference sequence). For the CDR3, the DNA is TGTGCCAGCAGCGGTTTAGGGGGAAGGGGGAACACTGAAGCTTTCTTT. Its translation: CASSGLGGRGNTEAFF.

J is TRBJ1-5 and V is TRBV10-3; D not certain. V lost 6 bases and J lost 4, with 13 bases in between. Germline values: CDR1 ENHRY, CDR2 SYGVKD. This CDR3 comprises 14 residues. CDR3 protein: CAISARKSNQPQHF. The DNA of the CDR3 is TGTGCCATCAGCGCTAGGAAATCTAATCAGCCCCAGCATTTT.

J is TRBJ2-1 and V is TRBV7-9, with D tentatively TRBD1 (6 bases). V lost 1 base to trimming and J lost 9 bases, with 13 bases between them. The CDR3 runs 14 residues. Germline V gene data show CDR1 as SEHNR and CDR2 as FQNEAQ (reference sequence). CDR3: CASSLVKNRAEQFF. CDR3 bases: TGTGCCAGCAGCTTAGTAAAAAACAGGGCTGAGCAGTTCTTC.

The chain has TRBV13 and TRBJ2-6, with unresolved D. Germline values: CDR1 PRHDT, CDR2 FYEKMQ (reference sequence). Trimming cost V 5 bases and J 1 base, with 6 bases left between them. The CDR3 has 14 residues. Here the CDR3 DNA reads TGTGCCAGCAGCCCGACGTCTGGGGCCAACGTCCTGACTTTC. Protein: CASSPTSGANVLTF. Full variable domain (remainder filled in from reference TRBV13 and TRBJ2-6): AAGVIQSPRHLIKEKRETATLKCYPIPRHDTVYWYQQGPGQDPQFLISFYEKMQSDKGSIPDRFSAQQFSDYHSELNMSSLELGDSALYFCASSPTSGANVLTFGAGSRLTVL.

The CDR3, as DNA: TGTGCCAGCAGCTCACAGGGCTACGAGCAGTACTTC. This encodes CASSSQGYEQYF. This chain links TRBV7-6 with TRBJ2-7; TRBD1 is a possible D gene (6 bases). Germline values: CDR1 SGHVS, CDR2 FNYEAQ. Trimming shortened V by 4 bases and J by 3 bases, and 7 bases separated the two germline ends. The CDR3 sequence is 12 residues long.